Detailed here is one T cell receptor (beta chain). Via MiXCR, TCRdb re-called the 5' RACE reads, giving one row per CDR3 protein. Among 360,000 or so distinct CDR3 sequences listed, 25% to 30% were seen once. This specimen comes from a study of T-cell memory formation after mild COVID-19. The sequencing sample was made of PBMCs or a T cell subset sorted from them (not recorded which). This TCR derives from an adult woman who had mild COVID-19 (a few samples of this study predate the infection). Cell type and time point are not known.

CDR3 region: CASKQTGIQETQYF. The CDR3 coding sequence is TGTGCCAGCAAACAGACAGGGATCCAAGAGACCCAGTACTTC. The chain has TRBV6-5 and TRBJ2-5, with TRBD1 matching 7 bases. J gave up 1 base and V 7 bases, and 6 bases lay outside the gene matches. Per germline, CDR1 MNHEY and CDR2 SVGAGI. The CDR3 consists of 14 residues.